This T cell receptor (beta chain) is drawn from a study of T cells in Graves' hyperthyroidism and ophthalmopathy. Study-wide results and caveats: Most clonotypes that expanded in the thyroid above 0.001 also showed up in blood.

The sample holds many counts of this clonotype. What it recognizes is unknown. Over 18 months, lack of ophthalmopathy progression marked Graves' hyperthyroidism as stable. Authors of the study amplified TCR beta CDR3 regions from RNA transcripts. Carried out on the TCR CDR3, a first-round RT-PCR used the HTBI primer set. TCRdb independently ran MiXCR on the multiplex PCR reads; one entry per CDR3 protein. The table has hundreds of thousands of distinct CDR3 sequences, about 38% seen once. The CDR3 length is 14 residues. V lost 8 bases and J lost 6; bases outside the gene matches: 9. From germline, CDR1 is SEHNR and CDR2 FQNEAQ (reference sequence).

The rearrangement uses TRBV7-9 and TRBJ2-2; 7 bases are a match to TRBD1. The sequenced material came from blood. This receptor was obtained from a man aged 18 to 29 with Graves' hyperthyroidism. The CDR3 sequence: CASVETGTSGELFF. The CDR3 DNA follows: TGTGCCAGCGTGGAGACAGGGACGTCCGGGGAGCTGTTTTTT.